The 2 T cell receptor beta chains below were found in one sample sequenced in a study of blood T cell repertoires in COVID-19. Some clones are missing from TCRdb's copy, which holds only in-frame ones; the method was immunoSEQ multiplex PCR. The sample consists of 200,000 to 250,000 clones, over 80% of them appearing once. The specimen was PBMCs or T cells enriched from blood (not recorded which). The receptors were gathered from a woman between 25 and 40 years old with acute COVID-19.

The chain employs TRBV4-3 and TRBJ2-1, with D unresolved. The V end lost 3 bases, the J end lost 4 bases, and 10 bases lay between the germline ends. There are 14 residues in the CDR3. The germline CDR1 and CDR2 sequences are LGHNA and YSLEER. The CDR3 nucleotides read TGCGCCAGCAGCCAGTATCCCCAGTACAATGAGCAGTTCTTC. Translating it yields CASSQYPQYNEQFF.

This chain connects TRBV7-9 to TRBJ2-7, with D possibly being TRBD1 (5 bases). V was pared by 6 bases and J by 3 bases, with 15 bases between. This CDR3 is 14 amino acids long. Looked up from germline, CDR1 is SEHNR and CDR2 is FQNEAQ (reference sequence). The CDR3 region has the DNA TGTGCCAGCAGTTCACAGGCACCTTACTACGAGCAGTACTTC. Translation: CASSSQAPYYEQYF.